Listed below are T cell receptor beta chains from one sample, sequenced in a study of naive and memory T cell subsets. Using its own MiXCR run on the 5' RACE reads, TCRdb lists one record per CDR3 protein. The sample has 50,000 or so distinct CDR3 sequences, around 7.7% seen once; the top ten hold almost 10%. The receptors originated from a male donor in good health. The CDR3 runs from the conserved cysteine through the conserved F or W. A D gene is named only where the DNA matches it firmly. Size tells how often a clone was seen (once, few, many) or the class of an expanded clone, and some rows leave it out.

>TRBV29-1|many|TRBJ2-5|.
CSVGTDQETQYF
TGCAGCGTTGGGACAGACCAAGAGACCCAGTACTTC
>TRBV10-3|.|TRBJ1-1|.
CAISDRAGNGEAFF
TGTGCCATCAGTGACCGGGCCGGGAATGGCGAAGCTTTCTTT
>TRBV3-1|.|TRBJ2-7|.
CASSLLSYEQYF
TGTGCCAGCAGCCTATTATCTTACGAGCAGTACTTC
>TRBV6-5|.|TRBJ1-1|.
CASRGPNTEAFF
TGTGCCAGCCGGGGCCCGAACACTGAAGCTTTCTTT
>TRBV7-9|many|TRBJ2-3|.
CASSRTGRADTQYF
TGTGCCAGCTCTCGGACAGGGAGGGCAGATACGCAGTATTTT
>TRBV11-2|many|TRBJ1-2|.
CASSLAGDYGYTF
TGTGCCAGCAGCTTGGCAGGGGACTATGGCTACACCTTC
>TRBV29-1|many|TRBJ2-7|.
CSVDRAGSPYEQYF
TGCAGCGTTGATAGGGCAGGGTCTCCTTACGAGCAGTACTTC
>TRBV20-1|many|TRBJ2-2|.
CSASGGSSTGELFF
TGCAGTGCCTCTGGGGGGTCGTCCACCGGGGAGCTGTTTTTT
>TRBV4-1|many|TRBJ2-7|TRBD1
CASSQDRAYEQYF
TGCGCCAGCAGCCAGGACAGGGCCTACGAGCAGTACTTC
>TRBV12-5|few|TRBJ1-5|.
CASAEEFVGNQPQHF
TGTGCTAGTGCTGAGGAGTTCGTAGGAAATCAGCCCCAGCATTTT
>TRBV7-8|many|TRBJ2-3|TRBD1
CASSKGQGITDTQYF
TGTGCCAGCAGCAAGGGACAGGGGATCACAGATACGCAGTATTTT
>TRBV25-1|.|TRBJ1-1|.
CASSEYYTFTHPGPQNTEAFF
TGTGCCAGCAGTGAATACTATACTTTTACCCATCCAGGGCCTCAGAACACTGAAGCTTTCTTT
>TRBV27|.|TRBJ1-1|.
CASSLKAGTEAFF
TGTGCCAGCAGTTTAAAGGCGGGGACTGAAGCTTTCTTT
>TRBV18|many|TRBJ2-1|TRBD2
CASSPPRSSGGRNEQFF
TGTGCCAGCTCACCACCGAGATCAAGCGGGGGGCGAAATGAGCAGTTCTTC
>TRBV5-4|few|TRBJ2-1|.
CASSLVLTNEQFF
TGTGCCAGCAGCTTGGTGCTCACCAATGAGCAGTTCTTC
>TRBV5-1|.|TRBJ2-7|.
CASSLATPLVDEQYF
TGCGCCAGCAGCTTGGCCACCCCCCTGGTCGACGAGCAGTACTTC
>TRBV28|many|TRBJ2-7|TRBD2
CASSFSLPGLNYEQYF
TGTGCCAGCAGTTTCTCCCTCCCGGGACTAAACTACGAGCAGTACTTC
>TRBV19|many|TRBJ1-2|TRBD1
CASAGTGYNYGYTF
TGTGCCAGTGCAGGGACAGGTTATAACTATGGCTACACCTTC
>TRBV4-1|few|TRBJ2-2|TRBD1
CASSQTGDTNTGELFF
TGCGCCAGCAGCCAAACAGGGGATACGAACACCGGGGAGCTGTTTTTT
>TRBV29-1|many|TRBJ2-1|.
CSVEGLDSSYNEQFF
TGCAGCGTTGAAGGTCTGGACAGCAGCTACAATGAGCAGTTCTTC
>TRBV6-6|many|TRBJ2-7|TRBD1
CASSYSRTGDYEQYF
TGTGCCAGCAGTTACTCGCGGACAGGGGATTACGAGCAGTACTTC
>TRBV6-1|many|TRBJ2-2|.
CASSEATGNTGELFF
TGTGCCAGCAGTGAAGCCACAGGGAACACCGGGGAGCTGTTTTTT
>TRBV23-1|few|TRBJ1-2|.
CASSQYGHLYGYTF
TGCGCCAGCAGTCAATATGGGCACCTCTATGGCTACACCTTC
>TRBV9|many|TRBJ2-1|.
CASSVNRNNEQFF
TGTGCCAGCAGCGTAAACAGGAACAATGAGCAGTTCTTC
>TRBV18|many|TRBJ2-7|TRBD2
CASSPPSASGVHEQYF
TGTGCCAGCTCACCACCCTCGGCTAGCGGGGTCCACGAGCAGTACTTC
>TRBV20-1|few|TRBJ1-6|.
CSARDPRQADNSPLHF
TGCAGTGCTAGAGATCCTCGGCAGGCGGATAATTCACCCCTCCACTTT
>TRBV18|.|TRBJ2-1|TRBD1
CASSYSVGQGYNEQFF
TGTGCCAGCTCATACTCGGTGGGACAGGGCTACAATGAGCAGTTCTTC
>TRBV5-1|.|TRBJ2-3|.
CASSLEGPQGGSSTDTQYF
TGCGCCAGCAGCTTGGAAGGCCCGCAGGGGGGCTCGAGCACAGATACGCAGTATTTT
>TRBV29-1|many|TRBJ1-1|.
CSVAGSQGTEAFF
TGCAGCGTTGCGGGATCCCAGGGCACTGAAGCTTTCTTT
>TRBV5-1|.|TRBJ1-2|.
CANSLERGFGYGYTF
TGCGCCAACAGCTTGGAAAGGGGTTTCGGCTATGGCTACACCTTC
>TRBV9|many|TRBJ2-4|TRBD1
CASSVDSGTGQYF
TGTGCCAGCAGCGTAGATTCAGGGACAGGCCAGTACTTC
>TRBV11-2|.|TRBJ1-1|TRBD1
CASSLVDRGNTEAFF
TGTGCCAGCAGCTTAGTCGACAGGGGGAACACTGAAGCTTTCTTT
>TRBV20-1|many|TRBJ1-1|.
CSARVSENTEAFF
TGCAGTGCTAGAGTGTCAGAAAACACTGAAGCTTTCTTT
>TRBV25-1|few|TRBJ2-7|.
CAAGRGHPYEQYF
TGTGCGGCGGGTCGGGGGCACCCCTACGAGCAGTACTTC
>TRBV20-1|.|TRBJ1-3|.
CSAFPGTGNTIYF
TGCAGTGCTTTTCCAGGGACTGGAAACACCATATATTTT
>TRBV18|many|TRBJ2-7|TRBD1
CASSPATGTGAFYEQYF
TGTGCCAGCTCCCCTGCTACCGGGACAGGGGCCTTCTACGAGCAGTACTTC
>TRBV3-1|many|TRBJ2-4|.
CASSQEGGDGPKSRWIQYF
TGTGCCAGCAGCCAAGAAGGAGGGGACGGACCAAAGTCGAGGTGGATTCAGTACTTC
>TRBV6-6|many|TRBJ2-7|TRBD1
CASSYVGQATYEQYF
TGTGCCAGCAGTTACGTCGGACAGGCAACCTACGAGCAGTACTTC
>TRBV12-3/TRBV12-4|many|TRBJ2-7|TRBD1
CASSLPTGGEYEQYF
TGTGCCAGCAGTTTACCGACAGGGGGCGAATACGAGCAGTACTTC
>TRBV6-6|.|TRBJ1-5|.
CASSYLGQPQHF
TGTGCCAGCAGTTACCTGGGACAGCCCCAGCATTTT
>TRBV4-1|.|TRBJ2-1|TRBD1
CASSQGVDGQGFYNEQFF
TGCGCCAGCAGCCAAGGGGTAGACGGACAGGGGTTCTACAATGAGCAGTTCTTC
>TRBV7-9|many|TRBJ2-1|TRBD2
CASTSTRVTSGPYNEQFF
TGTGCCAGCACCTCTACCCGGGTTACTAGCGGGCCCTACAATGAGCAGTTCTTC
>TRBV15|few|TRBJ2-3|TRBD1
CATSINRGDTQYF
TGTGCCACCAGCATAAACAGGGGAGATACGCAGTATTTT
>TRBV6-6|.|TRBJ2-5|.
CASTPYRNPETQYF
TGTGCCAGCACCCCTTACAGGAATCCAGAGACCCAGTACTTC
>TRBV7-9|many|TRBJ2-1|TRBD1
CASSSILAGTESSYNEQFF
TGTGCCAGCAGCTCGATACTGGCCGGGACAGAGAGCTCCTACAATGAGCAGTTCTTC